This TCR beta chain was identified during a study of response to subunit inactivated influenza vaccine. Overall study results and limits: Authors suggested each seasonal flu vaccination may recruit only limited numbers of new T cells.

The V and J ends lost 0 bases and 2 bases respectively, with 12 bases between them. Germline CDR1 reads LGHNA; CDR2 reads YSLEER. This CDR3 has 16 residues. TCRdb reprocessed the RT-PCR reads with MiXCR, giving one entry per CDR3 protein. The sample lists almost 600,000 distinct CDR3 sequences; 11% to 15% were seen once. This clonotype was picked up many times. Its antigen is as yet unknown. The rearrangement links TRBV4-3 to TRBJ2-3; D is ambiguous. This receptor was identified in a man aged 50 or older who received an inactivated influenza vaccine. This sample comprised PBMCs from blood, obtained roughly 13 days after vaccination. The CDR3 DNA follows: TGCGCCAGCAGCCAAGATTATGCCGGCCCCACAGATACGCAGTATTTT. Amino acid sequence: CASSQDYAGPTDTQYF.